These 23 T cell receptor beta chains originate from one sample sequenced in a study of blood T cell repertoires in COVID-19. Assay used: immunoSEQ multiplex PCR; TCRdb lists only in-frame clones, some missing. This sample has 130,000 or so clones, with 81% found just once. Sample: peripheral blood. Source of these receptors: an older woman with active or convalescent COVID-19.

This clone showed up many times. The CDR3 region is CASSLRSQETQYF. The CDR3 region has the DNA TGTGCCAGCAGCTTACGGTCTCAAGAGACCCAGTACTTC. V and J are TRBV7-9 and TRBJ2-5; no definite D call. V was shortened by 2 bases and J by 2 bases, with 6 bases between the two germline ends. Germline loops: CDR1 SEHNR, CDR2 FQNEAQ (reference sequence). This CDR3 spans 13 amino acids.

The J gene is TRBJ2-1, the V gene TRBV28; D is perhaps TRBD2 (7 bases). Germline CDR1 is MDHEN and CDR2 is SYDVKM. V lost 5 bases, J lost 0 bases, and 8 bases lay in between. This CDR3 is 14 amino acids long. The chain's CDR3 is CASSAGASYNEQFF. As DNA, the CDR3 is TGTGCCAGCAGTGCGGGGGCCTCCTACAATGAGCAGTTCTTC.

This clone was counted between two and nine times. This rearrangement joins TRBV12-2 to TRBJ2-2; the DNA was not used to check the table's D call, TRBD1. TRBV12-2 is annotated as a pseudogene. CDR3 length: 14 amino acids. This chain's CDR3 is CASRSGTMTGELFF. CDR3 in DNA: TGTGCAAGTCGCTCAGGGACAATGACTGGGGAGCTGTTTTTT.

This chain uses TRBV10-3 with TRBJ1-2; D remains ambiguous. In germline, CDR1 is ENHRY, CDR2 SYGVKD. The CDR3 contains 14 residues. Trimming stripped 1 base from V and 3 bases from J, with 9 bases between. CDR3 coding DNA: TGTGCCATCAGTGAGTACCCGGAGGACTATGGCTACACCTTC. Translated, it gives CAISEYPEDYGYTF.

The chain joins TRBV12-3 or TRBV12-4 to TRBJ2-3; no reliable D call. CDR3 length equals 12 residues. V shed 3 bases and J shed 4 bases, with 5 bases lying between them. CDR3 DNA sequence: TGTGCCAGCAGTTTTGGAGCAGATACGCAGTATTTT. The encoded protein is CASSFGADTQYF.

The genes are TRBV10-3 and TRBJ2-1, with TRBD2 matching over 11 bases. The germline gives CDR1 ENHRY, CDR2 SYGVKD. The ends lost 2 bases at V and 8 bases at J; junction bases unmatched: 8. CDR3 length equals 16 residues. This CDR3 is CAISEATSGGGHEQFF. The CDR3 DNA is TGTGCCATCAGTGAGGCTACTAGCGGGGGTGGACATGAGCAGTTCTTC.

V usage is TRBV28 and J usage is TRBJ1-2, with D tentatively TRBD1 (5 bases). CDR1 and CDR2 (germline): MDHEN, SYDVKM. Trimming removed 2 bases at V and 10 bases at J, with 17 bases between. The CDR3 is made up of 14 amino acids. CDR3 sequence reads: CASSLTGGPNPYTF. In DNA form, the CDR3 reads TGTGCCAGCAGTTTAACGGGGGGACCTAACCCCTACACCTTC.

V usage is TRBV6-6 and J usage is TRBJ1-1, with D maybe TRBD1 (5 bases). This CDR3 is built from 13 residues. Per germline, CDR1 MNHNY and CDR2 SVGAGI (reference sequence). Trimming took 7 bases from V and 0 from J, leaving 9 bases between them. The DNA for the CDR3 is TGTGCCAGCAAGCAGGGCATGAACACTGAAGCTTTCTTT. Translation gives CASKQGMNTEAFF.

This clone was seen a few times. The CDR3 sequence is CASTQDSTGQPQHF. The CDR3 DNA reads as TGTGCCAGCACCCAGGACAGTACGGGACAGCCCCAGCATTTT. V and J are TRBV6-5 and TRBJ1-5; possibly TRBD1 for D (6 bases). This CDR3 has 14 amino acids. Germline CDR1 reads MNHEY; CDR2 reads SVGAGI. V dropped 7 bases and J dropped 7 bases, with 17 bases sitting between them.

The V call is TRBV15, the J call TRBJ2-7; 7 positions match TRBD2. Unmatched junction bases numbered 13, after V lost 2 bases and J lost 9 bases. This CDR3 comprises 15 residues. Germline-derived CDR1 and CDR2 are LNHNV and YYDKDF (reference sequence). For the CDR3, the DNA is TGTGCCACCAGCAGATTTGGCGGGGAGGGGCGGGGGCAGTACTTC. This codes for CATSRFGGEGRGQYF.

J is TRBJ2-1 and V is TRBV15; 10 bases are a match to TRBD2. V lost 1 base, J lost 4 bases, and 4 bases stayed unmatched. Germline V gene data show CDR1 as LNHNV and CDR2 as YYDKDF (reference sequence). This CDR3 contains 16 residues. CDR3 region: CATSRVRTSGYNEQFF. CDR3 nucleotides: TGTGCCACCAGCAGAGTAAGGACTAGCGGATACAATGAGCAGTTCTTC.

The CDR3 bases are TGTGCCAGCAGCCAAGATCTGAATCAGCCCCAGCATTTT. It encodes CASSQDLNQPQHF. The chain is built from TRBV3-1 (or the pseudogene TRBV3-2) and TRBJ1-5, with D unresolved. Germline-derived CDR1 and CDR2 are LGHDT and YNNKEL (reference sequence). V dropped 0 bases and J dropped 4 bases, with 4 bases sitting between them. The CDR3 loop spans 13 amino acids.

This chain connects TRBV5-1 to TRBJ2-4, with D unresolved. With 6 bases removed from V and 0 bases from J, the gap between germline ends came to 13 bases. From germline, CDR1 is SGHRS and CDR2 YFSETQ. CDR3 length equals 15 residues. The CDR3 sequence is CASKRQILAKNIQYF. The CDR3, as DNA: TGCGCCAGCAAGAGGCAGATACTAGCCAAAAACATTCAGTACTTC.

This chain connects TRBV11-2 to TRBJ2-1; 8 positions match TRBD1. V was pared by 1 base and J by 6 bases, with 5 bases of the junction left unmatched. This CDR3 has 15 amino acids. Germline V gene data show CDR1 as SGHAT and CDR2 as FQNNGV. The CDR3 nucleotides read TGTGCCAGCAGCTTAGCAAGGACAGGGCTCAATGAGCAGTTCTTC. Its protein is CASSLARTGLNEQFF. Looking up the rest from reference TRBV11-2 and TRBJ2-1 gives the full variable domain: EAGVAQSPRYKIIEKRQSVAFWCNPISGHATLYWYQQILGQGPKLLIQFQNNGVVDDSQLPKDRFSAERLKGVDSTLKIQPAKLEDSAVYLCASSLARTGLNEQFFGPGTRLTVL.

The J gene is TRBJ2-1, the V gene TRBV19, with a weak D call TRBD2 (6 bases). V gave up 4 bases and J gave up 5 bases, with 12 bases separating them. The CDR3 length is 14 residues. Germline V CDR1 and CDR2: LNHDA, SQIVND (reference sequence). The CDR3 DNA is TGTGCCAGTAGTACCTTTAGCGGTAACAATGAGCAGTTCTTC. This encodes CASSTFSGNNEQFF.

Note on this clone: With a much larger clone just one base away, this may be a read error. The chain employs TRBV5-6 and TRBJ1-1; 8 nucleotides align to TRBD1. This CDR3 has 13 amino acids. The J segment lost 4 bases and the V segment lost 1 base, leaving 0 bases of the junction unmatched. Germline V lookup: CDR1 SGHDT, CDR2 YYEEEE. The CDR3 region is CASSLQGATEAFF. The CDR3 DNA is TGTGCCAGCAGCTTGCAGGGGGCCACTGAAGCTTTCTTT.

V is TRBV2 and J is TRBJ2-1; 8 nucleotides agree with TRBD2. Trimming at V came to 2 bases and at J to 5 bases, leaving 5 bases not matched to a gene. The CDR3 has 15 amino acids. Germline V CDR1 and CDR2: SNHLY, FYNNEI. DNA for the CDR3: TGTGCCAGCAGTGAACAACTTAGCGGGAACAATGAGCAGTTCTTC. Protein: CASSEQLSGNNEQFF.

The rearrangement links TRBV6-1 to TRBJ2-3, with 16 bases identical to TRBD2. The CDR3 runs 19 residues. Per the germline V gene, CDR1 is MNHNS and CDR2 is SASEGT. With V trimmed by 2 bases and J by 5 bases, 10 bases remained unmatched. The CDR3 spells CASSERGLAGGQLEDTQYF. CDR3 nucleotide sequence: TGTGCCAGCAGTGAAAGGGGACTAGCGGGAGGGCAGCTGGAAGATACGCAGTATTTT.

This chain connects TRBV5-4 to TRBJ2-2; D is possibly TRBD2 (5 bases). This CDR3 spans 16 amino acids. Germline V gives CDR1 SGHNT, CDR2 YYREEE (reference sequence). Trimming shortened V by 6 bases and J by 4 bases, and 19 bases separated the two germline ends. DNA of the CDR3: TGTGCCAGCACCCCCTCGGCTAGCCGTACCACCGGGGAGCTGTTTTTT. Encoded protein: CASTPSASRTTGELFF.

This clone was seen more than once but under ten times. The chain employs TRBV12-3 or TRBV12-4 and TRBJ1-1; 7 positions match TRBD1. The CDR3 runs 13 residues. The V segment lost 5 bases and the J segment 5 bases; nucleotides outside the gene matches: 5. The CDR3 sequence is CASSAGTATEAFF. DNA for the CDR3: TGTGCCAGCAGTGCGGGGACAGCTACTGAAGCTTTCTTT.

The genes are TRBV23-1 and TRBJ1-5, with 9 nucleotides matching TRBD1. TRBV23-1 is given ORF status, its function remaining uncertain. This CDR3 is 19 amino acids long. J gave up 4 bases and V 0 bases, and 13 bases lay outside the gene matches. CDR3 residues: CASSQSLQSGTGINQPQHF. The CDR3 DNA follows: TGCGCCAGCAGTCAATCGCTTCAGAGCGGGACAGGGATAAATCAGCCCCAGCATTTT.

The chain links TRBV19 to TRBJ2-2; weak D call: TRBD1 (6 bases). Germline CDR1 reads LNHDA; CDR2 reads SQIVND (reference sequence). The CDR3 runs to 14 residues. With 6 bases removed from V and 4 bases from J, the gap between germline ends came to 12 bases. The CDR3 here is CASSKTGSTGELFF. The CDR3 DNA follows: TGTGCCAGTAGCAAAACAGGGAGCACCGGGGAGCTGTTTTTT.

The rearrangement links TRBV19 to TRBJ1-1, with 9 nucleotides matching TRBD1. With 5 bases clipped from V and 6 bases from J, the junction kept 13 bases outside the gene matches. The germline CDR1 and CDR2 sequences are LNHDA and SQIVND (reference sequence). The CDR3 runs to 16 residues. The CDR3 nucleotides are TGTGCCAGTAGTTCGAGGACAGGGGTAGTGGTAGCTGAAGCTTTCTTT. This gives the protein CASSSRTGVVVAEAFF.